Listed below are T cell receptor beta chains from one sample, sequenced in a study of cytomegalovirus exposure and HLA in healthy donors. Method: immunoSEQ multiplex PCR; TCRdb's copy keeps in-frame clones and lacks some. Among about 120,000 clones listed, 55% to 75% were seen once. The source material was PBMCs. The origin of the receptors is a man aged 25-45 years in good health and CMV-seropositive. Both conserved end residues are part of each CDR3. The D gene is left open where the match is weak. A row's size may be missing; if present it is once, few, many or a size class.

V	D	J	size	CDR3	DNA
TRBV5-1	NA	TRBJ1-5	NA	CASSWGDRNQPQHF	TGCGCCAGCAGTTGGGGGGACCGCAATCAGCCCCAGCATTTT
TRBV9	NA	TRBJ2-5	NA	CASSVGDSTLETQYF	TGTGCCAGCAGCGTAGGGGACTCGACCCTAGAGACCCAGTACTTC
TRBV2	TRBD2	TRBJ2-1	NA	CASSVRTSGIYEQFF	TGTGCCAGCAGTGTCCGGACTAGCGGTATCTATGAGCAGTTCTTC
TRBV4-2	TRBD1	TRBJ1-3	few	CASSQERHRGSGNTIYF	TGTGCCAGCAGCCAAGAGAGACACAGGGGCTCTGGAAACACCATATATTTT
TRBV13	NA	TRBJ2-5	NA	CASSSRSQETQYF	TGTGCCAGCAGCTCCCGGTCTCAAGAGACCCAGTACTTC
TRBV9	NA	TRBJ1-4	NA	CASSVGEDWRGANEKLFF	TGTGCCAGCAGCGTAGGGGAGGACTGGAGGGGCGCTAATGAAAAACTGTTTTTT
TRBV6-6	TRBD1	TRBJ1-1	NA	CASSRGGAGGNEAFF	TGTGCCAGCAGTCGAGGAGGGGCAGGGGGCAATGAAGCTTTCTTT
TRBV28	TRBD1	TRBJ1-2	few	CASMAQGAGYGYTF	TGTGCCAGCATGGCGCAGGGGGCTGGGTATGGCTACACCTTC
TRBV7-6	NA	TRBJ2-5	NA	CASSLENTYQETQYF	TGTGCCAGCAGCTTAGAGAACACGTACCAAGAGACCCAGTACTTC
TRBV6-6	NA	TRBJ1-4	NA	CASSPLGGALEKLFF	TGTGCCAGCAGTCCTCTCGGGGGGGCTTTGGAAAAACTGTTTTTT
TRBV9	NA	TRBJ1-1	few	CASSVERTDTEAFF	TGTGCCAGCAGCGTAGAACGGACTGACACTGAAGCTTTCTTT
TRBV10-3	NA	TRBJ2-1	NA	CAISERTSSYNEQFF	TGTGCCATCAGTGAGAGGACAAGCTCCTACAATGAGCAGTTCTTC
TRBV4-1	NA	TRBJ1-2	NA	CAGSQDSQGSAYGYTF	TGCGCCGGCAGCCAAGATAGTCAGGGATCCGCCTATGGCTACACCTTC
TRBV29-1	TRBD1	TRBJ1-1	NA	CSADRGPRMNTEAFF	TGCAGCGCGGACAGGGGGCCGCGGATGAACACTGAAGCTTTCTTT
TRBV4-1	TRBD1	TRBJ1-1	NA	CASSSRTGLGTNTEAFF	TGCGCCAGCAGCTCCCGGACAGGCCTGGGGACGAACACTGAAGCTTTCTTT
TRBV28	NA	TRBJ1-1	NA	CASSLVGWNTEAFF	TGTGCCAGCAGCCTGGTGGGCTGGAACACTGAAGCTTTCTTT
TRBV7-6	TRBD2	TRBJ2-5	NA	CASSLDCLAGGPCQETQYF	TGTGCCAGCAGCTTAGATTGTTTAGCGGGAGGGCCTTGCCAAGAGACCCAGTACTTC
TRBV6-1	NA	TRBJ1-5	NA	CASSEEGEPQHF	TGTGCCAGCAGTGAAGAGGGGGAGCCCCAGCATTTT
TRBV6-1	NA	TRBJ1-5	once	CASEGNQPQHF	TGTGCCAGCGAGGGCAATCAGCCCCAGCATTTT
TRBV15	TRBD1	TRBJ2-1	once	CATSTQGVATYNEQFF	TGTGCCACCAGCACCCAGGGGGTAGCGACCTACAATGAGCAGTTCTTC
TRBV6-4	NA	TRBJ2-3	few	CASDIRSTDTQYF	TGTGCCAGCGATATCCGGAGCACAGATACGCAGTATTTT
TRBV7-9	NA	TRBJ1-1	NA	CASSQSTGNTEAFF	TGTGCCAGCAGCCAATCGACGGGTAACACTGAAGCTTTCTTT
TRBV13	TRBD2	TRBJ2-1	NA	CASSGGLAVSYNEQFF	TGTGCCAGCAGCGGGGGACTAGCGGTTTCCTACAATGAGCAGTTCTTC
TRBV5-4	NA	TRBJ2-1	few	CASSSGDRGYNEQFF	TGTGCCAGCAGCTCGGGAGATAGGGGTTACAATGAGCAGTTCTTC
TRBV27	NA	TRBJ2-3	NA	CASGQDTQYF	TGTGCCAGCGGGCAGGATACGCAGTATTTT
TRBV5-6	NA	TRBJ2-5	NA	CASSFLPGQETQYF	TGTGCCAGCAGCTTTTTACCGGGCCAAGAGACCCAGTACTTC
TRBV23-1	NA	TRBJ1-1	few	CASSPRLNTEAFF	TGCGCCAGCAGTCCGCGGTTGAACACTGAAGCTTTCTTT
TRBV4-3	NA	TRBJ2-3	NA	CASSQEQGRWGSTDTQYF	TGCGCCAGCAGCCAAGAGCAAGGGAGGTGGGGAAGCACAGATACGCAGTATTTT
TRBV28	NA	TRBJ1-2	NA	CASSSPATGVYGYTF	TGTGCCAGCAGTTCCCCAGCAACAGGCGTGTATGGCTACACCTTC
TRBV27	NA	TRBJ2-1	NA	CASSPIAGSSYNEQFF	TGTGCCAGCAGTCCGATCGCGGGGAGCTCCTACAATGAGCAGTTCTTC